These 20 T cell receptor beta chains came from one sample sequenced in a study of CD8 T cells in ankylosing spondylitis. MiXCR was run by TCRdb on the 5' RACE reads, yielding one entry per CDR3 protein. The profile shows 300,000 to 400,000 distinct CDR3 sequences, around 10% of them singletons. Source material: blood, either unsorted or a sorted T cell fraction (not recorded which). The receptors were gathered from a female donor with ankylosing spondylitis or in good health (not recorded which).

For this clonotype: A much larger clone sits a single nucleotide away, making a read error possible. The chain has TRBV5-5 and TRBJ1-6; weak D call: TRBD1 (6 bases). Germline V gene lookup returns CDR1 SGHKS and CDR2 YYEKEE (reference sequence). The CDR3 spans 17 residues. The CDR3 loop reads CASSQTLGGRYSSPLHF. In DNA form, the CDR3 reads TGTGCCAGCAGCCAAACTTTGGGGGGCCGATATAGTTCACCCCTCCACTTT.

As concerns this clonotype: A much larger clone lies one base from this, so it may be a read error. The chain has TRBV30 and TRBJ1-2; no reliable D call. Between the trimmed V and J ends, which lost 1 base and 2 bases, there was a span of 14 bases. The CDR3 is 15 amino acids. Per germline, CDR1 GTSNPN and CDR2 SVGIG (reference sequence). The CDR3 region is CAWSDAGPLNYGYTF. For the CDR3, the DNA is TGTGCCTGGAGTGACGCGGGCCCTTTGAACTATGGCTACACCTTC.

This clonotype occurred many times. The chain couples TRBV6-1 to TRBJ2-1, with D perhaps matching TRBD1 or TRBD2 (5 bases each). CDR1 is MNHNS, CDR2 SASEGT, per germline. Trimming cost V 6 bases and J 8 bases, with 17 bases left between them. CDR3 length equals 14 residues. The CDR3 is CASRFGTARDEQFF. CDR3 nucleotides: TGTGCCAGCAGATTCGGGACCGCCAGGGATGAGCAGTTCTTC.

This clonotype was detected ten times or more. The V call is TRBV5-1, the J call TRBJ1-1; the match to TRBD1 covers 7 bases. Germline assignment: CDR1 SGHRS and CDR2 YFSETQ. The CDR3 has 14 amino acids. Germline trimming cut 0 bases from V and 6 bases from J; bases unmatched to any gene: 5. CDR3 coding DNA: TGCGCCAGCAGCTTGGAACAGGGGATCTCTGAAGCTTTCTTT. This codes for CASSLEQGISEAFF.

This clonotype occurred many times. The gene calls are TRBV20-1 and TRBJ2-2; 8 positions match TRBD1. The CDR3 runs to 15 residues. Losses at the gene ends were 3 bases for V and 5 bases for J; bases not matched to a gene: 8. Per germline, CDR1 DFQATT and CDR2 SNEGSKA (reference sequence). The CDR3: CSASVGQGWTGELFF. CDR3 coding DNA: TGCAGTGCTAGCGTCGGACAGGGCTGGACCGGGGAGCTGTTTTTT.

This clonotype was seen ten or more times. The V gene is TRBV7-8, the J gene TRBJ2-3; 11 bases agree with TRBD1. Germline-derived CDR1 and CDR2 are SGHVS and FQNEAQ. This CDR3 is 16 amino acids long. The J segment lost 7 bases and the V segment lost 0 bases, leaving 6 bases of the junction unmatched. The CDR3, as DNA: TGTGCCAGCAGCTTAGCCGGACAGGGGGCGAGGAATACGCAGTATTTT. Its protein is CASSLAGQGARNTQYF.

This clonotype was counted a single time. This rearrangement joins TRBV12-3 or TRBV12-4 to TRBJ1-1; D possibly corresponds to TRBD1 (5 bases). The ends were cut back, 10 bases at V and 4 bases at J, with 16 bases in the middle. The CDR3 has 13 residues. The chain's CDR3 is CAISTGPFTEAFF. The CDR3 region has the DNA TGTGCCATAAGTACGGGACCGTTCACTGAAGCTTTCTTT.

This clonotype has a count of ten or more. The chain couples TRBV6-1 to TRBJ2-3; D gene ambiguous. There are 11 residues in the CDR3. The germline V gene has CDR1 MNHNS and CDR2 SASEGT. The V end was cut by 6 bases, the J end by 4 bases, with 5 bases between. CDR3 sequence reads: CASSVPDTQYF. DNA for the CDR3: TGTGCCAGCAGCGTCCCAGATACGCAGTATTTT.

The chain links TRBV20-1 to TRBJ2-1; D gene uncertain. Germline CDR1 DFQATT, CDR2 SNEGSKA (reference sequence). The CDR3 is 11 residues long. Trimming cost V 3 bases and J 15 bases, with 15 bases left between them. The CDR3 is CSASITAERFF. CDR3 nucleotide sequence: TGCAGTGCTAGTATTACTGCAGAACGGTTCTTC.

This clonotype was detected many times. This chain connects TRBV4-3 to TRBJ2-7, with TRBD2 as a possible D gene (6 bases). Trimming removed 0 bases at V and 0 bases at J, with 24 bases between. CDR3 length: 20 residues. Per germline, CDR1 LGHNA and CDR2 YSLEER. The CDR3 region has the DNA TGCGCCAGCAGCCAAGATAGCGGCTCAGAGGGGCCCATCCCCTCCTACGAGCAGTACTTC. Amino acid sequence: CASSQDSGSEGPIPSYEQYF.

This clonotype appeared a few times. This sequence joins TRBV5-1 and TRBJ2-7, with 8 bases fitting TRBD2. V gave up 4 bases and J gave up 2 bases; unmatched junction bases: 5. Germline CDR1 is SGHRS and CDR2 is YFSETQ. The CDR3 covers 14 residues. CDR3 region: CASSAGTSPYEQYF. CDR3 DNA sequence: TGCGCCAGCAGCGCCGGGACTAGTCCCTACGAGCAGTACTTC.

There are many counts of this clonotype. The chain joins TRBV6-1 to TRBJ2-2, with D possibly TRBD2 on 6 matching bases. Trimming took 1 base from V and 5 from J, leaving 14 bases between them. This CDR3 comprises 16 residues. Germline assignment: CDR1 MNHNS and CDR2 SASEGT. The CDR3 sequence is CASSEVGGRITGELFF. The CDR3 region has the DNA TGTGCCAGCAGTGAAGTAGGAGGGAGGATAACCGGGGAGCTGTTTTTT.

At least ten counts were recorded for this clonotype. This rearrangement joins TRBV20-1 to TRBJ2-1; 8 positions match TRBD2. The CDR3 totals 14 residues. The V and J ends lost 3 bases and 7 bases, in that order; junction bases with no gene match: 8. In germline, CDR1 is DFQATT, CDR2 SNEGSKA (reference sequence). CDR3 DNA sequence: TGCAGTGCTAGCGATCTAGCGGGCAATAATGAGCAGTTCTTC. Translated, it gives CSASDLAGNNEQFF.

The genes are TRBV5-5 and TRBJ2-3, with 9 bases matching TRBD1. The V and J ends lost 0 bases and 4 bases, in that order; junction bases with no gene match: 9. From germline, CDR1 is SGHKS and CDR2 YYEKEE (reference sequence). This CDR3 region has 17 residues. The CDR3 nucleotides read TGTGCCAGCAGCTTGGAGGGGGGGACAGGGCGGCCAGATACGCAGTATTTT. This sequence encodes CASSLEGGTGRPDTQYF.

This clonotype occurred many times. The rearrangement uses TRBV10-3 and TRBJ1-2, with no clear D. Trimming left V 3 bases short and J 4 bases short, with 12 bases between. The CDR3 runs 14 residues. Germline lookup yields CDR1 ENHRY and CDR2 SYGVKD. CDR3 sequence: CAISDNSQSYGYTF. The CDR3 nucleotides are TGTGCCATCAGTGATAACAGTCAAAGCTATGGCTACACCTTC.

This clonotype was seen many times. V is TRBV11-2 and J is TRBJ1-6, with a tentative D call TRBD1 (5 bases). Per germline, CDR1 SGHAT and CDR2 FQNNGV. The CDR3 is 17 residues long. V shed 5 bases and J shed 1 base, with 15 bases lying between them. Written as DNA, the CDR3 is TGTGCCAGCAGCGCCGGTGAGGGACGGTCCTATAATTCACCCCTCCACTTT. Protein product: CASSAGEGRSYNSPLHF. Full variable domain (outside the CDR3, taken from reference TRBV11-2 and TRBJ1-6): EAGVAQSPRYKIIEKRQSVAFWCNPISGHATLYWYQQILGQGPKLLIQFQNNGVVDDSQLPKDRFSAERLKGVDSTLKIQPAKLEDSAVYLCASSAGEGRSYNSPLHFGNGTRLTVT.

In DNA, the CDR3 is TGTGCCAGCAGCTCCTTTAGGGGGGGAAACTATGGCTACACCTTC. Its protein product is CASSSFRGGNYGYTF. The chain is built from TRBV7-9 and TRBJ1-2; possible D gene TRBD1, 6 bases. CDR1 is SEHNR, CDR2 FQNEAQ, per germline (reference sequence). The CDR3 totals 15 residues. The germline V and J ends were trimmed by 4 bases and 2 bases, with 14 bases remaining between them.

This clonotype has a handful of counts. J is TRBJ2-1 and V is TRBV4-1, with D possibly TRBD2 on 7 matching bases. There are 16 residues in the CDR3. V was cut by 0 bases and J by 7 bases, with 16 bases left in between. Germline V CDR1 and CDR2: MGHRA, YSYEKL. CDR3 sequence: CASSQDGGAAYNEQFF. CDR3 coding DNA: TGCGCCAGCAGCCAAGATGGGGGGGCAGCGTATAATGAGCAGTTCTTC.

Many counts were recorded for this clonotype. The chain employs TRBV20-1 and TRBJ2-3, with 7 bases identical to TRBD1. The V gene end was trimmed by 0 bases and the J gene end by 5 bases; junction bases not matched to a gene: 8. CDR3 length equals 15 residues. Germline V lookup: CDR1 DFQATT, CDR2 SNEGSKA (reference sequence). This CDR3 is CSARDPGQLRDTQYF. CDR3 in DNA: TGCAGTGCTAGAGATCCGGGACAGCTCAGAGATACGCAGTATTTT.

This chain joins TRBV15 and TRBJ2-5; tentative D call: TRBD2 (6 bases). Germline V gene sequence: CDR1 LNHNV, CDR2 YYDKDF (reference sequence). V dropped 1 base and J dropped 2 bases, with 8 bases sitting between them. This CDR3 comprises 14 residues. CDR3 coding DNA: TGTGCCACCAGCAGAGTGCGGGGACAAGAGACCCAGTACTTC. Translation gives CATSRVRGQETQYF.